This entry describes one TCR beta chain. Its specificity is not known. The CDR3 runs to 14 residues. V lost 6 bases to trimming and J lost 1 base; unmatched junction nucleotides: 4. CDR1 is SGHRS and CDR2 is YFSETQ in the germline V gene. The primer mix had 60 Vbeta and 13 Jbeta primers. Method: immunoSEQ multiplex PCR; TCRdb's copy keeps in-frame clones and lacks some. Counted here are more than 150,000 clones, less than 90% occurring once; the ten biggest clones make up around 1.4%. These data come from a study of cytomegalovirus exposure and HLA in healthy donors. Findings of the study overall: More than 15,000 TCR beta sequences were associated with HLA alleles at 0.05 false discovery rate in a later analysis. A later examination showed that TCR association rates differed by HLA locus, with DRB1 most and HLA-C fewest. The study put 150 to 200 TCR beta chains on its list as cytomegalovirus-associated.

This sequence was found in a girl aged 5 to 17 in good health and CMV-seropositive. The specimen was PBMCs. The chain couples TRBV5-1 to TRBJ1-1; 9 nucleotides match TRBD1. As DNA, the CDR3 is TGCGCCAGCATGTGGGGACAGGGGAACACTGAAGCTTTCTTT. Translated, it gives CASMWGQGNTEAFF.